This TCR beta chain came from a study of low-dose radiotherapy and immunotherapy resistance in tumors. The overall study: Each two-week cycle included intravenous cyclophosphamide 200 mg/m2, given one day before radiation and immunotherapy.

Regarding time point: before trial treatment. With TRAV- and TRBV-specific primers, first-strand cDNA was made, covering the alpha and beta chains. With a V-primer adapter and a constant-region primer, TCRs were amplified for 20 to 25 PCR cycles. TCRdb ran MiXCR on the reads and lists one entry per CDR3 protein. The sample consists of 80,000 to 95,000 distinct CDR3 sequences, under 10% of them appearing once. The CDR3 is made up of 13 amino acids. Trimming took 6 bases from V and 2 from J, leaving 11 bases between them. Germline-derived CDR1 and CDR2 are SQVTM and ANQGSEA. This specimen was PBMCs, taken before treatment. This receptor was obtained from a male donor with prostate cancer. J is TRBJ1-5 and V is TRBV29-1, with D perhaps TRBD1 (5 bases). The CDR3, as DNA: TGCAGCGTAGCCCGGGACCGCAATCAGCCCCAGCATTTT. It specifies CSVARDRNQPQHF.